This is a list of T cell receptor beta chains from one sample in a study of T-cell reconstitution after alpha-beta-depleted transplantation in children. Using its own MiXCR run on the PCR reads, TCRdb lists one record per CDR3 protein. The profile shows some 240,000 distinct CDR3 sequences, 9.7% of them singletons. Material: PBMCs from the stem cell graft donor, obtained from the stem cell graft. The source is a human donor who donated a stem cell graft to a child with SCID. CDR3s include the opening cysteine and the closing phenylalanine or tryptophan. The D gene is left open where the match is weak. The size field is filled for only some rows; it gives once, few, many or a size class.

d_call	cdr3_length	v_call	j_call	clone_size	cdr3_nt	cdr3_aa
-	18	TRBV3-1	TRBJ1-5	-	TGTGCCAGCTGTTTAGTGGGGGGGACATTTCGACCCAATCAGCCCCAGCATTTT	CASCLVGGTFRPNQPQHF
-	14	TRBV5-6	TRBJ2-3	many	TGTGCCAGCAGCTTTTGGGGTTACACAGATACGCAGTATTTT	CASSFWGYTDTQYF
TRBD2	15	TRBV7-2	TRBJ2-3	many	TGTGCCAGCAGCTTACTGGGACTAGCGTCAGATACGCAGTATTTT	CASSLLGLASDTQYF
-	14	TRBV29-1	TRBJ1-5	many	TGCAGCGCCACCGCGCCAGGCGACAATCAGCCCCAGCATTTT	CSATAPGDNQPQHF
TRBD1	16	TRBV25-1	TRBJ2-1	many	TGTGCCAGCAGTGCCCCGGACAGGGCCCCACTGAATGAGCAGTTCTTC	CASSAPDRAPLNEQFF
TRBD2	13	TRBV24-1	TRBJ2-1	many	TGTGCCACCAGGGGACTAGCTAGTAATGAGCAGTTCTTC	CATRGLASNEQFF
TRBD2	15	TRBV12-3/TRBV12-4	TRBJ2-2	many	TGTGCCAGCAGACGAGCGGGGGGAAACACCGGGGAGCTGTTTTTT	CASRRAGGNTGELFF
-	14	TRBV9	TRBJ1-2	many	TGTGCCAGCAGCGCTATGGGAGATCCTTATGGCTACACCTTC	CASSAMGDPYGYTF
-	18	TRBV5-1	TRBJ2-1	many	TGCGCCAGCAGCCAAATTTACGTTCGGGGGAGCTCCTACAATGAGCAGTTCTTC	CASSQIYVRGSSYNEQFF
TRBD1	12	TRBV29-1	TRBJ1-2	many	TGCAGCGTTAGACAGGGGTACGTTGGCTACACCTTC	CSVRQGYVGYTF
TRBD2	18	TRBV5-1	TRBJ2-1	many	TGCGCCAGCAGCTCGGTAGCGGGGCAGCGTGTGGGTGGCAATGAGCAGTTCTTC	CASSSVAGQRVGGNEQFF
TRBD1	19	TRBV5-1	TRBJ2-6	-	TGCGCCAGCAGCTTGGGGTCAGGGGGTATTCTCTCTGGGGCCAACGTCCTGACTTTC	CASSLGSGGILSGANVLTF
-	13	TRBV15	TRBJ2-2	-	TGTGCCACCAGCACCCGAAGGGGAGGGGAGCTGTTTTTT	CATSTRRGGELFF
TRBD1	14	TRBV9	TRBJ1-2	many	TGTGCCAGCAGCGTGGGGGGACAGGGTGGAGGCTACACCTTC	CASSVGGQGGGYTF
-	13	TRBV14	TRBJ2-7	-	TGTGCCAGCAGCCTCGGGACCCTCTGCGAGCAGTACTTC	CASSLGTLCEQYF
-	12	TRBV29-1	TRBJ1-2	many	TGCAGCGTTGTCCAGACCGGGGATGGCTACACCTTC	CSVVQTGDGYTF
-	15	TRBV6-5	TRBJ1-4	few	TGTGCCAGCAGTTACCCCGGGACGGGGAATGAAAAACTGTTTTTT	CASSYPGTGNEKLFF
-	14	TRBV25-1	TRBJ1-3	many	TGTGCCAGCAGTGCCGGTTTCTCTGGAAACACCATATATTTT	CASSAGFSGNTIYF
TRBD1	17	TRBV7-9	TRBJ1-1	many	TGTGCCAGCAGACTGGACAGGGCGAGGGTCATGAACACTGAAGCTTTCTTT	CASRLDRARVMNTEAFF
-	13	TRBV6-5	TRBJ2-7	many	TGTGCCAGCAGTTACGGACAGCTCTACGAGCAGTACTTC	CASSYGQLYEQYF
TRBD1	14	TRBV6-5	TRBJ1-5	many	TGTGCCAGCAGGGGACAGGGGGACCATCAGCCCCAGCATTTT	CASRGQGDHQPQHF
TRBD2	15	TRBV5-1	TRBJ2-1	many	TGCGCCAGCCAACAGACGGGACTACCATACAATGAGCAGTTCTTC	CASQQTGLPYNEQFF
-	16	TRBV5-1	TRBJ2-6	many	TGCGCCAGCTTTGACGGTTGGAGCTCTGGGGCCAACGTCCTGACTTTC	CASFDGWSSGANVLTF
TRBD1	19	TRBV5-6	TRBJ1-2	many	TGTGCCAGCAGCTCGGAGAGGACAGGGCTTCCTCCCCAGGGGTATGGCTACACCTTC	CASSSERTGLPPQGYGYTF
-	12	TRBV12-3/TRBV12-4	TRBJ1-1	many	TGTGCCAGCAGCGTCTTTTGGGCAGAAGCTTTCTTT	CASSVFWAEAFF
TRBD1	17	TRBV28	TRBJ2-2	many	TGTGCCAGCAGTTTATTTGGACAGGGGGGGAACACCGGGGAGCTGTTTTTT	CASSLFGQGGNTGELFF
TRBD2	13	TRBV7-9	TRBJ2-1	many	TGTGCCAGCAGCCGGGGGGAGTACAATGAGCAGTTCTTC	CASSRGEYNEQFF
-	14	TRBV20-1	TRBJ2-1	many	TGCAGTGCTTCGATCGAAATCGCCTACAATGAGCAGTTCTTC	CSASIEIAYNEQFF
TRBD1	17	TRBV5-1	TRBJ1-3	many	TGCGCCAGCAGCCAGGGGGGACAGGGGCTCTCTGGAAACACCATATATTTT	CASSQGGQGLSGNTIYF
TRBD1	18	TRBV20-1	TRBJ1-5	few	TGCTGTGCTGTCTACTCCGGGACAGGAACGTATAGCAATCAGCCCCAGCATTTT	CCAVYSGTGTYSNQPQHF
-	15	TRBV28	TRBJ2-5	many	TGTGCCAGCAGTCCACAAGGAGGGGATCGAGAGACCCAGTACTTC	CASSPQGGDRETQYF
-	11	TRBV20-1	TRBJ2-1	many	TGCAGTGCCGGAAAGGGATGGGAGCAGTTCTTC	CSAGKGWEQFF
-	12	TRBV10-3	TRBJ1-2	many	TGTGCCATTGCCGACACGGCCTATGGCTACACCTTC	CAIADTAYGYTF
-	14	TRBV7-9	TRBJ2-7	many	TGTGCCAGCAGCCCCCGGTTAGGGGACAACGAGCAGTACTTC	CASSPRLGDNEQYF
-	14	TRBV7-2	TRBJ2-7	many	TGTGCCAGCAGCTTAACCGGCACATCCTACGAGCAGTACTTC	CASSLTGTSYEQYF
-	14	TRBV28	TRBJ1-6	many	TGTGCCAGCAGTTTACGACTAGATGATTCACCCCTCCACTTT	CASSLRLDDSPLHF
-	15	TRBV18	TRBJ1-5	many	TGTGCCAGCTCCATCTCGGGGTATAGCAATCAGCCCCAGCATTTT	CASSISGYSNQPQHF
-	16	TRBV7-2	TRBJ2-1	many	TGTGCCAGCAGCTCCCAGTCTTTCCCACCCTACAATGAGCAGTTCTTC	CASSSQSFPPYNEQFF
TRBD2	17	TRBV7-2	TRBJ2-1	many	TGTGCCAGCAGCTTAGCGAAGGAGGTGGGGGGGGTCAATGAGCAGTTCTTC	CASSLAKEVGGVNEQFF
-	14	TRBV3-1	TRBJ2-2	few	TGTGCCAGCAGCCAAGTTACGGCCACCGGGGAGCTGTTTTTT	CASSQVTATGELFF
-	14	TRBV6-1	TRBJ2-5	many	TGTGCCAGCAGTGTCACAGGGAACCAAGAGACCCAGTACTTC	CASSVTGNQETQYF
-	14	TRBV9	TRBJ2-7	many	TGTGCCAGCAGCGGGGGGAGTGGCTCCTACGAGCAGTACTTC	CASSGGSGSYEQYF
TRBD2	15	TRBV28	TRBJ2-5	many	TGTGCCAGCAGTTTAGCTAGCGGGGCCTTCGAGACCCAGTACTTC	CASSLASGAFETQYF
TRBD1	13	TRBV20-1	TRBJ1-6	many	TGCAGTGCTACCGGGACAGGGGGTTCACCCCTCCACTTT	CSATGTGGSPLHF
TRBD2	15	TRBV29-1	TRBJ2-2	many	TGCAGCGGGGGCGGGACTAGCCGGAACACCGGGGAGCTGTTTTTT	CSGGGTSRNTGELFF
TRBD2	18	TRBV2	TRBJ2-1	-	TGTACCAGCAGTCCGGGGACTAGCGGGGGGGCCCCCTACAATGAGCAGTTCTTC	CTSSPGTSGGAPYNEQFF